A selection of T cell receptor beta chains follows, all from one sample in a study of cytomegalovirus exposure and HLA in healthy donors. Method: immunoSEQ multiplex PCR; TCRdb's copy keeps in-frame clones and lacks some. The sample spans 70,000 or so clones; the ten largest clones claim 2% to 2.5%. Input material: PBMCs. These receptors were collected from a female donor in good health and CMV-seropositive. The CDR3 runs from the conserved cysteine through the conserved F or W. A D gene is named only where the DNA matches it firmly.

J	V	D	CDR3	DNA
TRBJ1-2	TRBV28	NA	CASSIPPQANYGYTF	TGTGCCAGCAGTATCCCCCCACAGGCTAACTATGGCTACACCTTC
TRBJ2-5	TRBV7-9	NA	CASSLAGVGETQYF	TGTGCCAGCAGCTTGGCAGGGGTTGGAGAGACCCAGTACTTC
TRBJ1-2	TRBV27	TRBD1	CASSPSGTGYGYTF	TGTGCCAGCAGCCCCTCCGGGACAGGCTATGGCTACACCTTC
TRBJ2-4	TRBV5-1	TRBD2	CASSLAGLAGGQNIQYF	TGCGCCAGCAGCCTGGCCGGACTAGCGGGGGGCCAAAACATTCAGTACTTC
TRBJ2-5	TRBV7-9	NA	CASSFRGARYQETQYF	TGTGCCAGCAGCTTTCGCGGGGCGCGGTACCAAGAGACCCAGTACTTC
TRBJ2-7	TRBV9	TRBD2	CASSPQAGVGYEQYF	TGTGCCAGCAGCCCCCAAGCGGGAGTGGGCTACGAGCAGTACTTC
TRBJ1-2	TRBV30	NA	CAGSVLQRTNYGYTF	TGTGCCGGGAGTGTACTCCAGCGGACTAACTATGGCTACACCTTC
TRBJ2-1	TRBV6-5	NA	CASSYSPGTYNEQFF	TGTGCCAGCAGTTACTCGCCGGGGACTTACAATGAGCAGTTCTTC
TRBJ2-5	TRBV7-9	TRBD2	CASNPRGGGQETQYF	TGTGCCAGCAACCCCCGTGGGGGGGGGCAAGAGACCCAGTACTTC
TRBJ2-7	TRBV6-1	NA	CASSEPTRIYEQYF	TGTGCCAGCAGCGAACCGACTAGAATCTACGAGCAGTACTTC
TRBJ1-2	TRBV7-2	TRBD1	CASRPGTANGYTF	TGTGCCAGCAGACCCGGGACAGCTAATGGCTACACCTTC
TRBJ2-3	TRBV6-5	NA	CASSENRDTQYF	TGTGCCAGCAGTGAAAACAGGGATACGCAGTATTTT
TRBJ1-2	TRBV7-9	NA	CASSLLASGTPNYGYTF	TGTGCCAGCAGCTTATTGGCTTCCGGGACACCTAACTATGGCTACACCTTC
TRBJ1-5	TRBV19	NA	CASSQQGRDQPQHF	TGTGCCAGTAGCCAACAGGGACGCGATCAGCCCCAGCATTTT
TRBJ2-7	TRBV9	NA	CASSVATGQSYEQYF	TGTGCCAGCAGCGTAGCTACAGGACAGTCCTACGAGCAGTACTTC
TRBJ2-7	TRBV7-6	NA	CASSAAGGIGNYEQYF	TGTGCCAGCAGCGCCGCCGGGGGTATAGGGAACTACGAGCAGTACTTC
TRBJ1-3	TRBV6-5	NA	CASSYSGETGNNIYF	TGTGCCAGCAGTTACTCCGGGGAGACTGGAAACAACATATATTTT
TRBJ1-2	TRBV30	TRBD1	CAWSVGLGTVDGYTF	TGTGCCTGGAGTGTAGGGCTGGGGACAGTGGATGGCTACACCTTC
TRBJ2-7	TRBV4-1	TRBD1	CASSQSTGGAYEQYF	TGCGCCAGCAGCCAATCCACAGGGGGCGCGTACGAGCAGTACTTC
TRBJ1-6	TRBV9	TRBD1	CASSTGGVKYNSPLHF	TGTGCCAGCAGCACAGGGGGGGTGAAGTATAATTCACCCCTCCACTTT
TRBJ1-1	TRBV7-9	NA	CASSLASRVTEAFF	TGTGCCAGCAGCTTAGCCTCGCGTGTCACTGAAGCTTTCTTT
TRBJ1-4	TRBV19	TRBD1	CASSIQGAHQEKLFF	TGTGCCAGTAGTATACAGGGGGCTCATCAGGAAAAACTGTTTTTT
TRBJ2-7	TRBV5-4	TRBD1	CASSLDLPGQGGLYF	TGTGCCAGCAGCTTGGATCTCCCGGGACAGGGAGGTTTGTACTTC
TRBJ2-3	TRBV25-1	TRBD2	CASSDPRGGRLTDTQYF	TGTGCCAGCAGTGATCCTCGGGGGGGAAGACTCACAGATACGCAGTATTTT
TRBJ1-5	TRBV5-5	TRBD1	CASSPGQGLNQPQHF	TGTGCCAGCAGCCCGGGACAGGGGCTCAATCAGCCCCAGCATTTT
TRBJ2-2	TRBV5-6	NA	CASSSRGGSAGELFF	TGTGCCAGCAGCTCCCGTGGGGGGTCGGCCGGGGAGCTGTTTTTT
TRBJ2-7	TRBV4-3	TRBD2	CASSQESGNYEQYF	TGCGCCAGCAGCCAAGAAAGCGGGAACTACGAGCAGTACTTC
TRBJ2-1	TRBV6-6	NA	CASSYANRQFF	TGTGCCAGCAGTTACGCGAATCGGCAGTTCTTC
TRBJ1-6	TRBV19	TRBD1	CASSETGGRFSNSPLHF	TGTGCCAGTAGTGAGACAGGGGGAAGATTTTCCAATTCACCCCTCCACTTT